This entry lists 4 T cell receptor beta chains sequenced from one sample in a study of metastatic and nonmetastatic thyroid tumors. TCRdb re-processed the PCR reads through MiXCR. This table has fewer than 10,000 clones, about 45% appearing once. Every patient was untreated before thyroid surgery. Sequencing input: tumor tissue. The receptor set was obtained from a male donor with papillary thyroid cancer or a benign thyroid nodule (not recorded which). Some clones in this sample may be carry-over from other donors' samples.

The V call is TRBV4-3, the J call TRBJ2-7; 11 nucleotides align to TRBD2. The CDR3 is 16 amino acids. From germline, CDR1 is LGHNA and CDR2 YSLEER. V gave up 2 bases and J gave up 2 bases; unmatched junction bases: 5. CDR3 DNA sequence: TGCGCCAGCAGCCAATTTACTAGCGGGGGAACCTACGAGCAGTACTTC. Translated: CASSQFTSGGTYEQYF.

The CDR3 region is CASSYTSSVPQPGYTF. DNA for the CDR3: TGTGCCAGCAGTTACACCTCGTCGGTACCTCAACCGGGCTACACCTTC. This chain connects TRBV6-5 to TRBJ1-2; D unclear. Deletions cut 2 bases from V and 8 bases from J, with 21 bases between. CDR1 and CDR2 from the germline V gene are MNHEY and SVGAGI. The CDR3 covers 16 residues.

Concerning this clone: A much more abundant neighbour one base away suggests this may be a read error. The conserved phenylalanine or tryptophan normally closing the CDR3 is absent here, so this likely arose from a read error. The DNA is omitted, as the CDR3 cannot be located on it reliably, and the CDR3 follows TCRdb's listing. The V call is TRBV20-1, the J call TRBJ2-7; the DNA was not used to check the table's D call, TRBD1. CDR1 and CDR2 (germline): DFQATT, SNEGSKA (reference sequence). The CDR3 is 11 residues long, counting both termini. The CDR3 loop reads CSAYLWDDVYL.

This clone has only a few counts. V gene TRBV24-1 combines with J gene TRBJ2-1; 9 bases align to TRBD2. Losses at the gene ends were 9 bases for V and 8 bases for J; bases not matched to a gene: 10. CDR3 size: 14 residues. Germline CDR1 KGHDR, CDR2 SFDVKD. CDR3 residues: CATQGGSGSDEQFF. The CDR3 DNA follows: TGTGCCACCCAGGGGGGTAGCGGGAGTGATGAGCAGTTCTTC.